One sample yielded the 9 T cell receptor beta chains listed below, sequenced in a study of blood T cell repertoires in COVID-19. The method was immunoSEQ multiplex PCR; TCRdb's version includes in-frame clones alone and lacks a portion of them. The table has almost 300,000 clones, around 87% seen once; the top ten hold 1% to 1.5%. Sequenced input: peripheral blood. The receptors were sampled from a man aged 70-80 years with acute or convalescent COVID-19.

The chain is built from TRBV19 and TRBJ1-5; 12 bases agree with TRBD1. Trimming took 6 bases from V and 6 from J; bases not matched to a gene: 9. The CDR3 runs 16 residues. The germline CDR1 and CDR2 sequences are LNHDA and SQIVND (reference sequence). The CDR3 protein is CASRTGGTGGLQPQHF. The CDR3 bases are TGTGCCAGTAGGACTGGGGGGACAGGGGGCCTTCAGCCCCAGCATTTT. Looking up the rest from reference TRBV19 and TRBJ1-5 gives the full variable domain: DGGITQSPKYLFRKEGQNVTLSCEQNLNHDAMYWYRQDPGQGLRLIYYSQIVNDFQKGDIAEGYSVSREKKESFPLTVTSAQKNPTAFYLCASRTGGTGGLQPQHFGDGTRLSIL.

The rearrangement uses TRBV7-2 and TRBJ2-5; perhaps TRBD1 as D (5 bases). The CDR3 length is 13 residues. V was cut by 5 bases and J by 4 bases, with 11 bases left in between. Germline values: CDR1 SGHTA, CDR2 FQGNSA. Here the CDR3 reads CASSERQLETQYF. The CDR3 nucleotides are TGTGCCAGCAGCGAAAGACAGTTAGAGACCCAGTACTTC.

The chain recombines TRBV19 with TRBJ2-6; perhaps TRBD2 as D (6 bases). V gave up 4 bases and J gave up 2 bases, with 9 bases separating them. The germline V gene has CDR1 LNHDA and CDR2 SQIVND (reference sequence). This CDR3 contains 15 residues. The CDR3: CASSTGGPGANVLTF. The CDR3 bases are TGTGCCAGTAGTACCGGGGGACCTGGGGCCAACGTCCTGACTTTC.

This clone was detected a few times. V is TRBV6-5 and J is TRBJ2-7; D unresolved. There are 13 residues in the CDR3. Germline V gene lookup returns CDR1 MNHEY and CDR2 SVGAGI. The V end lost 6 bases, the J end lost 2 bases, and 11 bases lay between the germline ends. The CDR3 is CASSPSVAYEQYF. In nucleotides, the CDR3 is TGTGCCAGCAGCCCCAGCGTCGCCTACGAGCAGTACTTC.

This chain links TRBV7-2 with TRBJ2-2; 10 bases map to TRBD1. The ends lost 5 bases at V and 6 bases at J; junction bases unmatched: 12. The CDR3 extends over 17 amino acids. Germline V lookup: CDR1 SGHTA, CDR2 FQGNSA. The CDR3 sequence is CASSQTLGTGVPGELFF. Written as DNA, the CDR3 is TGTGCCAGCAGCCAAACGTTAGGGACAGGGGTTCCCGGGGAGCTGTTTTTT.

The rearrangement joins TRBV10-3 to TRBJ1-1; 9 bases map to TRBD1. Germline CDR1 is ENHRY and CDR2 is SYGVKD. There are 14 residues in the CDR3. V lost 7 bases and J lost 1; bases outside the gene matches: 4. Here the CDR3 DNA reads TGTGCCATCACCTCGGACAGGGGGAACACTGAAGCTTTCTTT. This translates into CAITSDRGNTEAFF.

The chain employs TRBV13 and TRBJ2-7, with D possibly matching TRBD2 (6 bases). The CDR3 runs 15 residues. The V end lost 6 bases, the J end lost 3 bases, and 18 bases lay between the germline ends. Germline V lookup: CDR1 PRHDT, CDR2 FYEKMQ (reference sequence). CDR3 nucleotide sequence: TGTGCCAGCAGGCGGCGGGAAGCGGTTGGCTACGAGCAGTACTTC. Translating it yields CASRRREAVGYEQYF.

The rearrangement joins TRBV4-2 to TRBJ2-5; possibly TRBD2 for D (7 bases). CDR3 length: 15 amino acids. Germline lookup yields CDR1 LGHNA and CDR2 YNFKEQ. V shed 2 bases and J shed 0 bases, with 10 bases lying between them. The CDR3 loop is CASSQPRGHQETQYF. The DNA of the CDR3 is TGTGCCAGCAGCCAACCGCGGGGGCACCAAGAGACCCAGTACTTC.

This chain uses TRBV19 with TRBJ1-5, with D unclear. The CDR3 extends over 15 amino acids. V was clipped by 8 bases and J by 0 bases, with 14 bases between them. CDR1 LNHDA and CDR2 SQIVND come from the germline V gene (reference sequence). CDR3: CASGSRPYSNQPQHF. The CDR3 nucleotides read TGTGCCAGTGGGAGCAGGCCGTATAGCAATCAGCCCCAGCATTTT.